Presented here are 20 T cell receptor beta chains from one specimen sequenced in a study of blood T cell repertoires in COVID-19. The table came from immunoSEQ multiplex PCR; TCRdb's copy has only in-frame clones and leaves some out. Among roughly 190,000 clones listed, over 75% were seen once. Source material: PBMCs or T cells enriched from blood (not recorded which). These receptors were obtained from a woman aged 18 to 35 who had recovered from COVID-19.

This sequence joins TRBV5-6 and TRBJ1-2, with 9 bases fitting TRBD1. Germline values: CDR1 SGHDT, CDR2 YYEEEE. The CDR3 runs to 14 residues. V gave up 4 bases and J gave up 5 bases; unmatched junction bases: 6. The CDR3 coding sequence is TGTGCCAGCAGCGAGGGACAGGGAACATATGGCTACACCTTC. Translating gives CASSEGQGTYGYTF.

J is TRBJ1-1 and V is TRBV7-9; D is unresolved. This CDR3 contains 13 residues. Germline CDR1 and CDR2: SEHNR and FQNEAQ (reference sequence). V was shortened by 5 bases and J by 1 base, with 8 bases between the two germline ends. This CDR3 reads CASSIHRNTEAFF. For the CDR3, the DNA is TGTGCCAGCAGCATACATCGGAACACTGAAGCTTTCTTT.

The chain couples TRBV25-1 to TRBJ1-1; no clear D gene. The CDR3 length is 13 residues. V lost 5 bases and J lost 10, with 17 bases in between. Looked up from germline, CDR1 is MGHDK and CDR2 is SYGVNS. The CDR3 DNA is TGTGCCAGCAGTCTCGGTCCGGGAATTGGAGCTTTCTTT. Encoded protein: CASSLGPGIGAFF.

CDR3 region: CASSQQGRGDTQYF. CDR3 in DNA: TGTGCCAGCAGTCAACAGGGGAGAGGGGATACGCAGTATTTT. The chain uses TRBV7-9 and TRBJ2-3; 7 positions match TRBD1. Per the germline V gene, CDR1 is SEHNR and CDR2 is FQNEAQ (reference sequence). J was trimmed by 6 bases and V by 6 bases; bases with no gene match: 9. CDR3 length equals 14 residues.

The chain employs TRBV4-1 and TRBJ2-1, with 8 bases matching TRBD1. CDR1 and CDR2 from the germline V gene are MGHRA and YSYEKL. This CDR3 comprises 15 residues. With V trimmed by 2 bases and J by 5 bases, 5 bases remained unmatched. In nucleotides, the CDR3 is TGCGCCAGCAGCCAAAGGGACAGGCCTAACAATGAGCAGTTCTTC. This translates into CASSQRDRPNNEQFF.

This chain links TRBV18 with TRBJ1-2, with 7 positions matching TRBD1. Germline trimming cut 2 bases from V and 3 bases from J; bases unmatched to any gene: 6. Germline V gene data show CDR1 as KGHSH and CDR2 as LQKENI. The CDR3 is made up of 15 amino acids. The CDR3 coding sequence is TGTGCCAGCTCACCAGAGACAGGGTCGTACTATGGCTACACCTTC. This encodes CASSPETGSYYGYTF. Full variable domain (outside the CDR3, taken from reference TRBV18 and TRBJ1-2): NAGVMQNPRHLVRRRGQEARLRCSPMKGHSHVYWYRQLPEEGLKFMVYLQKENIIDESGMPKERFSAEFPKEGPSILRIQQVVRGDSAAYFCASSPETGSYYGYTFGSGTRLTVV.

CDR3 coding DNA: TGTGCCAGCAGCTTCAAGGACAGGATGGCTGAAGCTTTCTTT. It yields the protein CASSFKDRMAEAFF. The V call is TRBV5-6, the J call TRBJ1-1; 7 bases are shared with TRBD1. Unmatched junction bases numbered 7, after V lost 2 bases and J lost 6 bases. The length of the CDR3 is 14 residues. Germline V CDR1 and CDR2: SGHDT, YYEEEE. Based on the CDR3 plus reference TRBV5-6 and TRBJ1-1, the full variable domain is DAGVTQSPTHLIKTRGQQVTLRCSPKSGHDTVSWYQQALGQGPQFIFQYYEEEERQRGNFPDRFSGHQFPNYSSELNVNALLLGDSALYLCASSFKDRMAEAFFGQGTRLTVV.

The chain couples TRBV2 to TRBJ2-2; 7 bases agree with TRBD2. The CDR3 extends over 15 amino acids. The V and J ends lost 4 bases and 2 bases, in that order; junction bases with no gene match: 4. Per germline, CDR1 SNHLY and CDR2 FYNNEI. In DNA form, the CDR3 reads TGTGCCAGCAGTGCTCTAGCGGATAACACCGGGGAGCTGTTTTTT. Encoded protein: CASSALADNTGELFF.

The J gene is TRBJ2-7, the V gene TRBV3-1 (or the pseudogene TRBV3-2), with 7 positions matching TRBD2. Unmatched junction bases numbered 11, after V lost 0 bases and J lost 6 bases. CDR3 length: 16 amino acids. Per germline, CDR1 LGHDT and CDR2 YNNKEL (reference sequence). The CDR3 loop is CASSQDGGAGNGEQYF. The CDR3 nucleotides read TGTGCCAGCAGCCAAGACGGAGGAGCGGGAAACGGCGAGCAGTACTTC.

The rearrangement uses TRBV19 and TRBJ2-5, with TRBD1 matching 8 bases. Germline CDR1 reads LNHDA; CDR2 reads SQIVND (reference sequence). This CDR3 has 17 residues. Unmatched junction bases numbered 15, after V lost 4 bases and J lost 5 bases. CDR3 sequence reads: CASSTTISRTGTETQYF. The CDR3 DNA reads TGTGCCAGTAGTACGACCATTTCACGGACAGGGACGGAGACCCAGTACTTC. The whole variable domain, remainder taken from reference TRBV19 and TRBJ2-5, is DGGITQSPKYLFRKEGQNVTLSCEQNLNHDAMYWYRQDPGQGLRLIYYSQIVNDFQKGDIAEGYSVSREKKESFPLTVTSAQKNPTAFYLCASSTTISRTGTETQYFGPGTRLLVL.

Only one count was recorded for this clone. The V call is TRBV24-1, the J call TRBJ1-1; D is perhaps TRBD1 (5 bases). V lost 6 bases and J 1 base, leaving 5 bases between the germline ends. The CDR3 has 12 residues. Germline CDR1 KGHDR, CDR2 SFDVKD. CDR3 sequence reads: CATSQGNTEAFF. Written as DNA, the CDR3 is TGTGCCACCAGTCAGGGGAACACTGAAGCTTTCTTT.

This chain links TRBV5-4 with TRBJ2-1; TRBD2 might be the D (5 bases). Germline V gives CDR1 SGHNT, CDR2 YYREEE (reference sequence). V was pared by 4 bases and J by 12 bases, with 14 bases between. The CDR3 length is 12 residues. In DNA form, the CDR3 reads TGTGCCAGCAGCCTCAACGGTGAGGGGCAGTTCTTC. It encodes CASSLNGEGQFF.

The rearrangement joins TRBV28 to TRBJ1-2; 7 bases map to TRBD1. This CDR3 is built from 13 residues. Germline V gene lookup returns CDR1 MDHEN and CDR2 SYDVKM. V gave up 6 bases and J gave up 3 bases; unmatched junction bases: 4. The CDR3 DNA reads TGTGCCAGCAGGAAGACAGGGCACTATGGCTACACCTTC. This codes for CASRKTGHYGYTF.

This chain joins TRBV27 and TRBJ1-3, with D maybe TRBD1 (6 bases). Germline V lookup: CDR1 MNHEY, CDR2 SMNVEV (reference sequence). The CDR3 is 14 residues long. V shed 3 bases and J shed 4 bases, with 10 bases lying between them. The CDR3 sequence is CASSFRGTGNTIYF. CDR3 sequence (DNA): TGTGCCAGCAGTTTTAGGGGGACCGGAAACACCATATATTTT.

This sequence joins TRBV5-1 and TRBJ2-1; 12 positions match TRBD1. The J segment lost 8 bases and the V segment lost 7 bases, leaving 7 bases of the junction unmatched. Germline lookup yields CDR1 SGHRS and CDR2 YFSETQ. The CDR3 has 14 amino acids. CDR3 protein: CASSAGTGGDEQFF. CDR3 sequence (DNA): TGCGCCAGCTCCGCCGGGACAGGGGGCGATGAGCAGTTCTTC. The variable domain in full, completed from reference TRBV5-1 and TRBJ2-1, reads KAGVTQTPRYLIKTRGQQVTLSCSPISGHRSVSWYQQTPGQGLQFLFEYFSETQRNKGNFPGRFSGRQFSNSRSEMNVSTLELGDSALYLCASSAGTGGDEQFFGPGTRLTVL.

The V and J genes are TRBV19 and TRBJ1-5, with D possibly being TRBD1 (6 bases). Trimming stripped 4 bases from V and 6 bases from J, with 10 bases between. From germline, CDR1 is LNHDA and CDR2 SQIVND (reference sequence). This CDR3 spans 13 amino acids. The CDR3 bases are TGTGCCAGTAGTAGTACAGGGAGTCAGCCCCAGCATTTT. Translated: CASSSTGSQPQHF.

V and J are TRBV7-8 and TRBJ2-4; 7 nucleotides line up with TRBD2. CDR3 length: 16 residues. Germline lookup yields CDR1 SGHVS and CDR2 FQNEAQ. V lost 4 bases to trimming and J lost 0 bases; unmatched junction nucleotides: 6. Written as DNA, the CDR3 is TGTGCCAGCAGCTCCGGGACTACACTAGCCAAAAACATTCAGTACTTC. The encoded protein is CASSSGTTLAKNIQYF.

This clone was seen once. This chain links TRBV5-1 with TRBJ2-1; D may be TRBD2 (6 bases). This CDR3 comprises 18 residues. CDR1 is SGHRS, CDR2 YFSETQ, per germline. The V and J ends lost 0 bases and 0 bases respectively, with 16 bases between them. CDR3 sequence reads: CASSLADGGSLSYNEQFF. Here the CDR3 DNA reads TGCGCCAGCAGCTTGGCTGACGGGGGTTCCCTCTCCTACAATGAGCAGTTCTTC.

The chain has TRBV9 and TRBJ2-3; 9 nucleotides line up with TRBD1. CDR1 and CDR2 (germline): SGDLS, YYNGEE. The CDR3 has 16 amino acids. Germline trimming cut 3 bases from V and 5 bases from J; bases unmatched to any gene: 10. The CDR3 DNA reads TGTGCCAGCAGCGAATACAGGGGGCATGTCCAAGATACGCAGTATTTT. Translated, it gives CASSEYRGHVQDTQYF.

In its sample, this clone was seen once. The genes are TRBV5-8 and TRBJ2-5; TRBD1 matches at 7 bases. V shed 4 bases and J 5 bases; nucleotides not matched to a gene: 5. From germline, CDR1 is SGHTS and CDR2 YDEGEE. The CDR3 spans 13 residues. The CDR3 protein is CASSITGVETQYF. DNA for the CDR3: TGTGCCAGCAGCATAACAGGGGTCGAGACCCAGTACTTC.